The entry below describes one T cell receptor beta chain. One end of the junction fails to match germline, which may point to a read error. The data belong to a study of shared clonotypes between healthy human individuals. Study details: Per donor, three plates held CD4 naive cells, three held CD4 memory, two held CD8 naive and one held CD8 memory.

The split of CD4+ cells yielded CD45RA+ naive and CD45RA-negative memory subsets. Only in-frame clones appear in the TCRdb table, and some are missing; sequencing was by immunoSEQ multiplex PCR. The sample carries 230,000 or so clones, 50% to 80% recorded once. Germline CDR1 and CDR2: SSHAT and FNYEAQ (reference sequence). The CDR3 has 15 residues. V is TRBV7-7 and J is TRBJ2-1; perhaps TRBD2 as D (6 bases). Sample: memory CD4+ T cells sorted from blood. As to subset: CD45RA-negative fraction. This sequence originates from a man aged 25-45 years in good health. CDR3 nucleotide sequence: TGTGCTAGCAGCGCGGGATCGAGCTCCTACAATGAGCAGTTCTTC. Amino acids: CASSAGSSSYNEQFF.